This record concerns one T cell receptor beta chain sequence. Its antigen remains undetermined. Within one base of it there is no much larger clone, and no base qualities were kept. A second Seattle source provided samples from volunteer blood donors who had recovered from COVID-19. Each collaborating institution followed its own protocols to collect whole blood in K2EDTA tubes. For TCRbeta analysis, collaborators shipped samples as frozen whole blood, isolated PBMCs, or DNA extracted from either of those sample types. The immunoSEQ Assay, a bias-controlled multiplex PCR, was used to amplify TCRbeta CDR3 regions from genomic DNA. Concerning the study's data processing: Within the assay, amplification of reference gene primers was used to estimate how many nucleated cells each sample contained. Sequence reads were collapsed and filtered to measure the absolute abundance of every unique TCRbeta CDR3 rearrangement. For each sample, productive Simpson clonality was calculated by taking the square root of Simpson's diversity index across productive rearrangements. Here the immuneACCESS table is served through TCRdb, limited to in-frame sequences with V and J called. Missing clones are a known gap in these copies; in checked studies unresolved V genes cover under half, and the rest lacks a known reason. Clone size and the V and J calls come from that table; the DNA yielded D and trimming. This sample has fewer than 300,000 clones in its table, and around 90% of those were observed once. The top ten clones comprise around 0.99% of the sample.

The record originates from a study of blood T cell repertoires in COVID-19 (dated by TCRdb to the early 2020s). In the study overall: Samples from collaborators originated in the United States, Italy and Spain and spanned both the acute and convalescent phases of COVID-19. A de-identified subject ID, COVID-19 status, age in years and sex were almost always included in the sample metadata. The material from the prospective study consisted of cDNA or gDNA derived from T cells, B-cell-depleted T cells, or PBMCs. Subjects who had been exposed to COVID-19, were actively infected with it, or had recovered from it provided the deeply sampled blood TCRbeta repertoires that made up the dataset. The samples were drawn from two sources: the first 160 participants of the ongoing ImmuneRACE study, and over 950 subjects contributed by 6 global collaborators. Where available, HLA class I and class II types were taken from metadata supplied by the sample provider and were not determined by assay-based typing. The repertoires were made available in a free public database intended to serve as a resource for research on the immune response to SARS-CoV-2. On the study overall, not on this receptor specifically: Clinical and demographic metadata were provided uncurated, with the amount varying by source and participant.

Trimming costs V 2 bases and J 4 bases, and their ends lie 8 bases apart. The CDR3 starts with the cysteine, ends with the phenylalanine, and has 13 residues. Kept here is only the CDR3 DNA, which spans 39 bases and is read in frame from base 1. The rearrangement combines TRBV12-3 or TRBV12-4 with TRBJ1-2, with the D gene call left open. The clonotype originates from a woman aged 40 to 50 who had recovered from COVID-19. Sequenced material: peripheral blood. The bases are TGTGCCAGCAGTTTATACAGTAGCTATGGCTACACCTTC. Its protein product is CASSLYSSYGYTF.